The clone carrying this TCR beta chain has a handful of counts. Its target is not known. The ends lost 0 bases at V and 7 bases at J; junction bases unmatched: 4. CDR1 and CDR2 (germline): MGHRA, YSYEKL. This CDR3 has 17 amino acids. Sequenced material consisted of expressed TCRB transcripts (all of the isolated RNA was reverse transcribed). Measured with immunoSEQ multiplex PCR; TCRdb has only the in-frame clones, and not every one. The data contain roughly 280,000 clones, roughly 24% of them singletons. The sample belongs to a study of beta chain features in type 1 diabetes. Study-level findings and limits: The study found moderately but significantly shorter TCRB CDR3s in all four CD4+ subsets of Type 1 diabetes patients. Researchers could not determine here whether HLA type influences TCRB rearrangement.

Material for sequencing was naive CD4+ T cells from blood. The sequence came from a woman aged 25 to 45 with type 1 diabetes. The chain links TRBV4-1 to TRBJ2-1; 15 nucleotides line up with TRBD2. CDR3 in amino acids: CASSQDRGTSGRNEQFF. The CDR3 DNA reads TGCGCCAGCAGCCAAGATCGGGGGACTAGCGGGAGGAATGAGCAGTTCTTC.